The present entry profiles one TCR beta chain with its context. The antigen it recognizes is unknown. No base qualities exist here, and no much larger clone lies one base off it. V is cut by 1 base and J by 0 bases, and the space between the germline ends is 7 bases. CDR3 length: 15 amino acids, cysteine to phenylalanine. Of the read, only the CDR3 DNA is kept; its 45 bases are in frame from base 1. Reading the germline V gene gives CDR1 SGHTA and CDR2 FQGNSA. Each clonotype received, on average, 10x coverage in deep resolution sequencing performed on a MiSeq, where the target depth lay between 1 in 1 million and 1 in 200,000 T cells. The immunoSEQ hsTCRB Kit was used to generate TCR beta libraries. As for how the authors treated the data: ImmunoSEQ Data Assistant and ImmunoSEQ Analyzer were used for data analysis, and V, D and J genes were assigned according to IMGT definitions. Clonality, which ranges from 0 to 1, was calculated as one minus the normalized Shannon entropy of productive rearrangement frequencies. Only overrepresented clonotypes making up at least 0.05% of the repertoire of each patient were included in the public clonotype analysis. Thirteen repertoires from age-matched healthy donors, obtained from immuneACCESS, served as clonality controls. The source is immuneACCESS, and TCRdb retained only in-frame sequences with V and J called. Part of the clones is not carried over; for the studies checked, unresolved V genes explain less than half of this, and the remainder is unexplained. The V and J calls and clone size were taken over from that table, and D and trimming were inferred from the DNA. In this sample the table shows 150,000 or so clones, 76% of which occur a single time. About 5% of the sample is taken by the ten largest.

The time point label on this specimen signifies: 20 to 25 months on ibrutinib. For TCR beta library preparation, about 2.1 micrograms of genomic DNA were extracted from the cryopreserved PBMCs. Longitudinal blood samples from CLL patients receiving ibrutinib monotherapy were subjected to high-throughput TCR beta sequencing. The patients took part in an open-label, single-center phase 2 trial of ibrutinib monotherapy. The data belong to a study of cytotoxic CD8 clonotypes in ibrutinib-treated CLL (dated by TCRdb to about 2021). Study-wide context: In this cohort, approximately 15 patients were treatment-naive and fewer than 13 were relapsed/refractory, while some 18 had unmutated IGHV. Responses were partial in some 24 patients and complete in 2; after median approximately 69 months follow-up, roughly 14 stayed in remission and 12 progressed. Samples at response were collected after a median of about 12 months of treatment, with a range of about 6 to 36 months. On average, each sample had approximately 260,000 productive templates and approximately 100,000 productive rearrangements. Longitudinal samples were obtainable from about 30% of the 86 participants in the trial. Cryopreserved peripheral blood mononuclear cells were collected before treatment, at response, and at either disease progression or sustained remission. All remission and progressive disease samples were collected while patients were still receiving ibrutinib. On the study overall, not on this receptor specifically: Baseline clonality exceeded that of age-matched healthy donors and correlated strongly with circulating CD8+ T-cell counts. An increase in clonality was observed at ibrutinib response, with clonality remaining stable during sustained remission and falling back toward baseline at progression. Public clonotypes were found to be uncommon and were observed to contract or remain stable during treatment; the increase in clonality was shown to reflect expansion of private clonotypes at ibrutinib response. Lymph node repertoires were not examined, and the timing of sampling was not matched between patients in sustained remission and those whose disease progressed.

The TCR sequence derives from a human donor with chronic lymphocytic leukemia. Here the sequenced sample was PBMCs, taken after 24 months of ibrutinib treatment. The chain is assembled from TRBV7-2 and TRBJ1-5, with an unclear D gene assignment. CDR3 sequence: CASSLGALSNQPQHF. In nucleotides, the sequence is TGTGCCAGCAGCTTAGGGGCCCTTAGCAATCAGCCCCAGCATTTT.